This T cell receptor (beta chain) originates from a study of T cell repertoires in cytomegalovirus infection. A word on this clonotype: What it recognizes is unknown.

The study, taken as a whole, reports: Cumulative public TCR beta family frequency identified CMV carriers with the relevant HLA. Predominance within the ex vivo response was attributable to HLA-C-restricted CMV-specific TCR beta clonotypes.

V gave up 6 bases and J gave up 0 bases, with 12 bases separating them. The CDR3 runs to 15 residues. In germline, CDR1 is MNHNY, CDR2 SVGAGI (reference sequence). Each CDR3 protein is one row after TCRdb ran MiXCR on the reads. In the table there are about a million distinct CDR3 sequences, around 30% of which are singletons. Sample: cultured CD8+ T cells from PBMCs, taken from culture after CMV antigen stimulation. The V gene is TRBV6-6, the J gene TRBJ2-1; weak D call: TRBD2 (6 bases). This TCR came from a human donor in good health (CMV status not recorded). Some clones in this sample may be carry-over from other donors' samples. This CDR3 is CASSYRGSSYNEQFF. The CDR3 DNA reads TGTGCCAGCAGCTATCGGGGGAGCTCCTACAATGAGCAGTTCTTC.